Sequencing of this T cell receptor (beta chain) was carried out in a study of blood T cell repertoires in COVID-19. Some clones are missing from TCRdb's copy, which holds only in-frame ones; the method was immunoSEQ multiplex PCR. The sample includes 200,000 to 250,000 clones, 70% to 90% of them seen just once. Trimming removed 1 base from V and 4 bases from J, with 14 bases in between. Germline V gene sequence: CDR1 SNHLY, CDR2 FYNNEI. The CDR3 sequence is 17 residues long. The chain employs TRBV2 and TRBJ2-6, with a weak D call TRBD1 (5 bases). The clonotype was recovered from a man aged 30-40 years who had recovered from COVID-19. Sequencing was done on a sample of PBMCs or T cells enriched from blood (not recorded which). CDR3 amino acids: CASSEVGRGSGANVLTF. CDR3 bases: TGTGCCAGCAGTGAAGTAGGTAGGGGTTCCGGGGCCAACGTCCTGACTTTC.